This is a list of T cell receptor beta chains from one sample in a study of blood T cell repertoires in COVID-19. The repertoire was sequenced with immunoSEQ multiplex PCR; TCRdb's copy has only in-frame clones and lacks some. The data contain about 100,000 clones, about 77% of them singletons. Input material: peripheral blood. Receptors originate from a man in his 70s with active or convalescent COVID-19. Both conserved end residues are part of each CDR3. A D gene is named only where the DNA matches it firmly. Clone size appears in some rows only: once, few, many, or a class for an expanded clone.

d_call clone_size j_call v_call cdr3_aa cdr3_nt
. few TRBJ1-2 TRBV19 CASNGEAGAHYGYTF TGTGCCAGTAATGGAGAGGCGGGAGCCCACTATGGCTACACCTTC
TRBD2 . TRBJ2-7 TRBV7-2 CASSSGLAAYYEQYF TGTGCCAGCAGCTCGGGACTAGCGGCGTACTACGAGCAGTACTTC
. once TRBJ1-2 TRBV27 CASSLTERGNYGYTF TGTGCCAGCAGTTTGACTGAAAGAGGCAACTATGGCTACACCTTC
. once TRBJ1-2 TRBV7-2 CASSLFSANYGYTF TGTGCCAGCAGCTTATTTTCAGCTAACTATGGCTACACCTTC
. . TRBJ1-2 TRBV2 CASSTGTNYGYTF TGTGCCAGCAGTACAGGGACGAACTATGGCTACACCTTC
. . TRBJ2-3 TRBV15 CATSRDRRGTDTQYF TGTGCCACCAGCAGAGATAGGCGGGGAACAGATACGCAGTATTTT
. . TRBJ1-1 TRBV27 CASSLGRDTEAFF TGTGCCAGCAGTCTTGGGAGGGACACTGAAGCTTTCTTT
. . TRBJ2-2 TRBV12-3/TRBV12-4 CASGQIRTGELFF TGTGCCAGCGGGCAGATAAGGACCGGGGAGCTGTTTTTT
TRBD1 . TRBJ1-1 TRBV30 CAWSVTGWNTEAFF TGTGCCTGGAGTGTGACAGGGTGGAACACTGAAGCTTTCTTT
TRBD1 . TRBJ1-2 TRBV14 CASSQDRGTGANPYGYTF TGTGCCAGCAGCCAAGATCGGGGGACAGGGGCGAACCCCTATGGCTACACCTTC
. . TRBJ2-5 TRBV6-6 CASSLLAPEGRETQYF TGTGCCAGCAGCCTACTAGCTCCCGAAGGTAGAGAGACCCAGTACTTC
. . TRBJ2-3 TRBV5-4 CASSRGLNPDTQYF TGTGCCAGCAGCAGGGGTTTAAACCCAGATACGCAGTATTTT
TRBD1 . TRBJ1-4 TRBV19 CASSPGQGSNEKLFF TGTGCCAGTAGTCCTGGACAGGGTTCTAATGAAAAACTGTTTTTT
TRBD1 . TRBJ1-4 TRBV15 CATSDFPPGTGSTNEKLFF TGTGCCACCAGCGACTTCCCACCCGGGACAGGGTCAACTAATGAAAAACTGTTTTTT
. . TRBJ2-4 TRBV19 CASSIEAGKSVENIQYF TGTGCCAGTAGTATAGAAGCAGGGAAGAGTGTAGAAAACATTCAGTACTTC
. . TRBJ1-5 TRBV12-3/TRBV12-4 CASSFAENQPQHF TGTGCCAGCAGTTTTGCGGAGAATCAGCCCCAGCATTTT
. few TRBJ2-7 TRBV5-5 CASSLIGSSHEQYF TGTGCCAGCAGCTTGATTGGATCTAGCCACGAGCAGTACTTC
TRBD2 few TRBJ2-5 TRBV5-1 CASSLFGGAPQETQYF TGCGCCAGCAGCTTGTTCGGGGGGGCCCCCCAAGAGACCCAGTACTTC
TRBD1 . TRBJ2-1 TRBV7-7 CASSLAHPGQGSYNEQFF TGTGCCAGCAGCTTAGCCCACCCGGGACAGGGCTCCTACAATGAGCAGTTCTTC
TRBD2 . TRBJ2-5 TRBV6-5 CASTETSGQQETQYF TGTGCCAGCACCGAGACTAGCGGCCAACAAGAGACCCAGTACTTC
. . TRBJ1-4 TRBV10-3 CAISDPAAEKLFF TGTGCCATCAGCGACCCGGCGGCTGAAAAACTGTTTTTT
TRBD1 . TRBJ1-2 TRBV7-2 CASSLETGISAF TGTGCCAGCAGCTTGGAGACAGGGATTAGCGCCTTC
TRBD1 . TRBJ1-2 TRBV28 CASSLGTGLLGYTF TGTGCCAGCAGTTTAGGGACAGGCTTGTTGGGCTACACCTTC
. . TRBJ2-5 TRBV9 CASSVGGGGETQYF TGTGCCAGCAGCGTGGGGGGGGGCGGGGAGACCCAGTACTTC
TRBD2 . TRBJ2-5 TRBV7-2 CASSAWTSPRGETQYF TGTGCCAGCAGCGCCTGGACTAGCCCGCGAGGGGAGACCCAGTACTTC
TRBD1 . TRBJ1-2 TRBV3-1/TRBV3-2 CASSRRGDYGYTF TGTGCCAGCAGCCGCAGGGGGGACTATGGCTACACCTTC
TRBD2 . TRBJ2-7 TRBV5-4 CASSNPGGAVIYEQYF TGTGCCAGCAGCAACCCCGGGGGGGCGGTCATATACGAGCAGTACTTC
. . TRBJ2-7 TRBV2 CASSLQVNEQYF TGTGCCAGCAGTTTACAGGTCAACGAGCAGTACTTC
TRBD2 . TRBJ2-1 TRBV2 CASSEGVRLAEYNEQFF TGTGCCAGCAGTGAAGGGGTTCGACTAGCGGAGTACAATGAGCAGTTCTTC
TRBD1 . TRBJ2-3 TRBV15 CATSRYPGQGRGTDTQYF TGTGCCACCAGCAGATACCCGGGACAGGGAAGAGGTACAGATACGCAGTATTTT
TRBD1 . TRBJ1-5 TRBV6-1 CASSESTGQGHQPQHF TGTGCCAGCAGTGAATCAACGGGACAGGGGCATCAGCCCCAGCATTTT
TRBD1 . TRBJ2-5 TRBV7-2 CASSADRGGETQYF TGTGCCAGCAGCGCGGACAGGGGCGGGGAGACCCAGTACTTC
TRBD1 . TRBJ1-1 TRBV5-4 CASTPTGDLNTEAFF TGTGCCAGCACCCCGACAGGGGACTTGAACACTGAAGCTTTCTTT
. . TRBJ2-5 TRBV19 CASSSGRETQYF TGTGCCAGTAGTAGCGGCCGAGAGACCCAGTACTTC
TRBD1 . TRBJ2-4 TRBV30 CAWSSGTGVDIQYF TGTGCCTGGTCATCCGGGACAGGGGTGGACATTCAGTACTTC
. . TRBJ1-5 TRBV9 CASSVTGVSNQPQHF TGTGCCAGCAGCGTTACGGGTGTTAGCAATCAGCCCCAGCATTTT
TRBD1 . TRBJ2-7 TRBV7-3 CASSSDRVTEQYF TGTGCCAGCAGTTCGGACAGGGTTACCGAGCAGTACTTC
TRBD1 . TRBJ1-2 TRBV5-6 CASSSRDSVFYGYTF TGTGCCAGCAGCTCCAGGGACAGCGTCTTCTATGGCTACACCTTC
TRBD1 . TRBJ1-4 TRBV9 CASSVGQGAANEKLFF TGTGCCAGCAGCGTAGGACAGGGGGCCGCTAATGAAAAACTGTTTTTT
TRBD2 . TRBJ2-5 TRBV3-1/TRBV3-2 CASSQESGTSGQETQYF TGTGCCAGCAGCCAAGAGTCAGGAACTAGCGGCCAAGAGACCCAGTACTTC
TRBD1 . TRBJ1-5 TRBV7-8 CASSQDRTGGLSNQPQHF TGTGCCAGCAGCCAAGACAGGACAGGGGGTTTGAGCAATCAGCCCCAGCATTTT
TRBD2 . TRBJ2-1 TRBV5-1 CASSLGGGSGLLNEQFF TGCGCCAGCAGCTTGGGGGGAGGTAGCGGGCTTCTAAATGAGCAGTTCTTC
TRBD1 . TRBJ1-2 TRBV10-3 CAISESGQGRSDGYTF TGTGCCATCAGTGAATCGGGACAGGGAAGGTCGGATGGCTACACCTTC
. . TRBJ1-2 TRBV7-2 CASSSPGGTPYGYTF TGTGCCAGCAGCTCCCCCGGTGGGACACCCTATGGCTACACCTTC
. . TRBJ2-1 TRBV13 CASSLWDTNNEQFF TGTGCCAGCAGCTTGTGGGACACGAACAATGAGCAGTTCTTC
. . TRBJ1-6 TRBV5-6 CASSVPGRSPLHF TGTGCCAGCAGCGTCCCAGGGAGGTCACCCCTCCACTTT
. . TRBJ1-3 TRBV9 CASSSGGQAGNTIYF TGTGCCAGCAGTTCGGGGGGCCAGGCTGGAAACACCATATATTTT
. . TRBJ1-2 TRBV7-2 CASSLMPQGSGYGYTF TGTGCCAGCAGCTTAATGCCCCAGGGGTCGGGCTATGGCTACACCTTC
TRBD1 once TRBJ1-1 TRBV30 CAWSPGQGGAFF TGTGCCTGGAGTCCGGGACAGGGTGGCGCTTTCTTT
. once TRBJ2-1 TRBV5-1 CASSLAVIDGRDEQFF TGCGCCAGCAGCTTGGCCGTAATAGATGGGCGAGATGAGCAGTTCTTC
. few TRBJ1-1 TRBV6-5 CASSYSQTRTEAFF TGTGCCAGCAGTTACTCCCAGACAAGGACTGAAGCTTTCTTT
. . TRBJ1-1 TRBV19 CASSPQGLVVNTEAFF TGTGCCAGTAGTCCTCAGGGTTTGGTTGTGAACACTGAAGCTTTCTTT
TRBD2 . TRBJ2-3 TRBV10-3 CAISSTSGGDTQYF TGTGCCATCAGTTCGACTAGCGGGGGCGATACGCAGTATTTT